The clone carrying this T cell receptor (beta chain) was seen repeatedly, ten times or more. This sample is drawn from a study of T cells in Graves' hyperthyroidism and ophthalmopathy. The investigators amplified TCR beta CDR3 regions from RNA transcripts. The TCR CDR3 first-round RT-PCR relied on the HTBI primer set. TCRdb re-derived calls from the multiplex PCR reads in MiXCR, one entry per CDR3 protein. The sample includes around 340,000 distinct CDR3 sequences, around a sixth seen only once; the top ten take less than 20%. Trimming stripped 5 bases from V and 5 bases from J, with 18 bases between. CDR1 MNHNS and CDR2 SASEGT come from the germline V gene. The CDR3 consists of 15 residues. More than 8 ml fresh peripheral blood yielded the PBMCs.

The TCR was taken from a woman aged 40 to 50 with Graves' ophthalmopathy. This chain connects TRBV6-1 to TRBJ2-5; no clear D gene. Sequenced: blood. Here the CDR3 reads CASSRYGGMGETQYF. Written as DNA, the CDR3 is TGTGCCAGCAGTAGATATGGCGGCATGGGGGAGACCCAGTACTTC.